The source of this T cell receptor (beta chain) is a study of PD-1 blockade in classical Hodgkin lymphoma. Study-level background: Once every 2 weeks, patients received intravenous nivolumab at 3 mg/kg.

The CDR3 totals 15 residues. V was pared by 6 bases and J by 5 bases, with 10 bases of the junction left unmatched. Germline CDR1 and CDR2: SGHDT and YYEEEE. Time point indicated: cycle 4 day 1 (C4D1), after 6 weeks of nivolumab. All the patients suffered relapse after autologous stem cell transplantation, and brentuximab vedotin exposure differed. Complete response, partial response or progressive disease made up the best responses. The protocol was immunoSEQ multiplex PCR, while the TCRdb copy is restricted to in-frame clones and leaves out a portion. Of about 15,000 clones in the sample, approximately 68% were seen once.

This TCR derives from a human donor with classical Hodgkin lymphoma. This sample comprised peripheral blood mononuclear cells (PBMCs), obtained before the fourth cycle of nivolumab. The V gene is TRBV5-6, the J gene TRBJ2-5, with 10 bases identical to TRBD1. The CDR3 loop reads CASTQDRGRFETQYF. CDR3 coding DNA: TGTGCCAGCACCCAAGACAGGGGGCGCTTCGAGACCCAGTACTTC.